Sequencing of this TCR beta chain was carried out in a study of neoadjuvant nivolumab and ipilimumab in lung cancer. Whole-study results and caveats: Compared with tumor-adjacent uninvolved lung, resected tumors showed greater richness and clonality. Pretherapy blood TCR richness correlated positively with resected tumor richness. From pretherapy to surgery, tumor richness and clonality rose with dual therapy. TCR sequencing covered a small number of samples.

With respect to this clone: The antigen is not known.

CDR1 and CDR2 (germline): SQVTM, ANQGSEA. V dropped 7 bases and J dropped 9 bases, with 16 bases sitting between them. This CDR3 comprises 12 residues. Generated by immunoSEQ multiplex PCR, the TCRdb table keeps only in-frame clones and is missing some. Among fewer than 7,500 clones listed, approximately 85% were seen once. This TCR was sampled from an adult with non-small cell lung cancer. V gene TRBV29-1 combines with J gene TRBJ2-1; D is unresolved. The sequenced sample was tumor tissue, obtained after neoadjuvant nivolumab, alone or with ipilimumab, at or shortly before surgery. CDR3 in DNA: TGCAGCGCCCAACCCCGGACCCCTGAGCAGTTCTTC. Amino acids: CSAQPRTPEQFF.